This T cell receptor beta chain was identified during a study of T cell repertoires in cytomegalovirus infection. Study information: The authors used CMV epitopes that were HLA-C-restricted (recently identified) and HLA-B-restricted (well studied).

The CDR3 contains 18 residues. CDR1 SEHNR and CDR2 FQNEAQ come from the germline V gene (reference sequence). Trimming took off 2 bases at V and 1 base at J, with 17 bases between the two ends. Each CDR3 protein is one row after TCRdb ran MiXCR on the reads. The sample has about half a million distinct CDR3 sequences, roughly 43% seen once; the top ten hold about 41%. This clonotype has at least ten counts. Its antigen is undetermined. The sample was cultured PBMCs, taken from culture after CMV antigen stimulation. The sequence was collected from a human donor in good health (CMV status not recorded). Some clones in this sample may be carry-over from other donors' samples. V gene TRBV7-9 combines with J gene TRBJ2-2, with D perhaps matching TRBD1 or TRBD2 (5 bases each). DNA for the CDR3: TGTGCCAGCAGCTTAAGCCGGGCGACGAGGGGGAACACCGGGGAGCTGTTTTTT. This translates into CASSLSRATRGNTGELFF.